Given below is one TCR beta chain in context. The data are from a study of OX40 agonist ivuxolimab in advanced cancers. Assay used: immunoSEQ multiplex PCR; TCRdb lists only in-frame clones, some missing. Of 75,000 to 80,000 clones in the sample, around four fifths are singletons; the top ten hold 1.5% to 2%. Trimming cost V 3 bases and J 10 bases, with 13 bases left between them. Germline V gene lookup returns CDR1 SQVTM and CDR2 ANQGSEA. The CDR3 length is 12 residues. The chain uses TRBV29-1 and TRBJ2-1; D perhaps matches TRBD2 (6 bases). The receptor comes from an adult with an advanced solid tumor such as melanoma, head and neck, liver or kidney cancer. The specimen was CD4+ or CD8+ T cells sorted from blood, collected in a trial of the OX40 agonist ivuxolimab. The CDR3 is CSVEHGSREQFF. The DNA for the CDR3 is TGCAGCGTTGAGCACGGGAGCCGCGAGCAGTTCTTC.